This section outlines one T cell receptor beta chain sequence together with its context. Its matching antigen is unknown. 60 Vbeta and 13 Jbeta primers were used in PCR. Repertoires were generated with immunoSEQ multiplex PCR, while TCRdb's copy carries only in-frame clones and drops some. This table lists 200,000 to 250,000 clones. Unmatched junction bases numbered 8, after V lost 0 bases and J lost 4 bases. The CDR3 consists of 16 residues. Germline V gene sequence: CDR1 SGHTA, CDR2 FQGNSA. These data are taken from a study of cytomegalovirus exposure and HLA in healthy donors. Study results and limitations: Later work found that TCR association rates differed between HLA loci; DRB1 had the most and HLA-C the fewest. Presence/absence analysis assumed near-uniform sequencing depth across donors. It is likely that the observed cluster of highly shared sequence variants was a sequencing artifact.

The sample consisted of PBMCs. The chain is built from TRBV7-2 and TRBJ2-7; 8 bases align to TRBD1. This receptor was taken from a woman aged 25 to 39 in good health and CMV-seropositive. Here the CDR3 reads CASSLADGQGPYEQYF. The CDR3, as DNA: TGTGCCAGCAGCTTAGCCGACGGACAGGGTCCTTACGAGCAGTACTTC. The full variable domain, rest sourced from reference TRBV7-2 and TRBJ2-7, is GAGVSQSPSNKVTEKGKDVELRCDPISGHTALYWYRQSLGQGLEFLIYFQGNSAPDKSGLPSDRFSAERTGGSVSTLTIQRTQQEDSAVYLCASSLADGQGPYEQYFGPGTRLTVT.